This is a list of T cell receptor beta chains from one sample in a study of blood T cell repertoires in COVID-19. Profiled with immunoSEQ multiplex PCR; TCRdb holds only in-frame clones, not every one. The table has tens of thousands of clones, approximately 80% seen once. Sequencing was done on a sample of peripheral blood. These receptors came from a man aged 45-60 years with acute or convalescent COVID-19. Each CDR3 is given with its conserved first and last residue. D genes are given only for firm matches. Clone size is not always given. Where it is, it says once, few, many or a class for expanded clones.

J: TRBJ2-1
V: TRBV7-6
size: -
D: -
CDR3: CASSPTADHIYEQFF
DNA: TGTGCCAGCAGCCCGACTGCCGATCATATCTATGAGCAGTTCTTC

J: TRBJ2-7
V: TRBV19
size: once
D: -
CDR3: CASTGSGEQYF
DNA: TGTGCCAGTACGGGTTCGGGCGAGCAGTACTTC

J: TRBJ1-6
V: TRBV2
size: -
D: -
CDR3: CASEAGNSPLHF
DNA: TGTGCCAGCGAGGCGGGAAATTCACCCCTCCACTTT

J: TRBJ2-5
V: TRBV13
size: -
D: -
CDR3: CASSLAEGLETQYF
DNA: TGTGCCAGCAGCTTAGCAGAGGGACTAGAGACCCAGTACTTC

J: TRBJ1-5
V: TRBV2
size: -
D: -
CDR3: CASSDSNQPQHF
DNA: TGTGCCAGCAGTGATTCAAATCAGCCCCAGCATTTT

J: TRBJ2-3
V: TRBV4-1
size: once
D: TRBD2
CDR3: CASSQRTSGSSSTDTQYF
DNA: TGCGCCAGCAGCCAAAGGACTAGCGGGAGCTCTAGCACAGATACGCAGTATTTT

J: TRBJ1-6
V: TRBV5-5
size: -
D: TRBD1
CDR3: CASSLGAQGGINSPLHF
DNA: TGTGCCAGCAGCTTGGGGGCGCAGGGGGGAATTAATTCACCCCTCCACTTT

J: TRBJ2-5
V: TRBV7-3
size: -
D: TRBD2
CDR3: CASSSGLAPETQYF
DNA: TGTGCCAGCAGCTCAGGACTAGCCCCAGAGACCCAGTACTTC

J: TRBJ1-1
V: TRBV19
size: -
D: TRBD1
CDR3: CASSRQGIVVNTEAFF
DNA: TGTGCCAGTAGTAGACAGGGAATAGTGGTGAACACTGAAGCTTTCTTT

J: TRBJ2-5
V: TRBV7-3
size: -
D: TRBD1
CDR3: CASSLDPGTGETQYF
DNA: TGTGCCAGCAGCTTAGACCCCGGGACAGGGGAGACCCAGTACTTC

J: TRBJ1-2
V: TRBV5-8
size: -
D: -
CDR3: CASSSTGTSYGYTF
DNA: TGTGCCAGCAGCTCAACCGGGACAAGTTATGGCTACACCTTC

J: TRBJ2-3
V: TRBV5-1
size: -
D: TRBD2
CDR3: CASSLEGRAEIDTQYF
DNA: TGCGCCAGCAGCTTGGAAGGGAGGGCCGAAATAGATACGCAGTATTTT

J: TRBJ2-7
V: TRBV19
size: -
D: TRBD2
CDR3: CASRTRTSGRYEQYF
DNA: TGTGCCAGTAGGACCAGGACTAGCGGGAGATACGAGCAGTACTTC

J: TRBJ1-1
V: TRBV19
size: -
D: TRBD1
CDR3: CASGGQGKEAFF
DNA: TGTGCCAGCGGCGGACAGGGCAAAGAAGCTTTCTTT

J: TRBJ2-3
V: TRBV6-6
size: -
D: -
CDR3: CASSYSRRAPDTQYF
DNA: TGTGCCAGCAGTTACTCCCGCAGGGCCCCGGATACGCAGTATTTT

J: TRBJ1-2
V: TRBV3-1/TRBV3-2
size: -
D: TRBD1
CDR3: CASSQAGQGSYGYTF
DNA: TGTGCCAGCAGCCAAGCCGGACAGGGAAGCTATGGCTACACCTTC

J: TRBJ1-2
V: TRBV28
size: few
D: TRBD1
CDR3: CASTTGQGRYGYTF
DNA: TGTGCCAGCACCACCGGACAGGGAAGGTATGGCTACACCTTC

J: TRBJ2-7
V: TRBV19
size: -
D: TRBD1
CDR3: CASSIGGQDDEQYF
DNA: TGTGCCAGTAGTATAGGGGGACAGGACGACGAGCAGTACTTC

J: TRBJ1-1
V: TRBV9
size: -
D: TRBD1
CDR3: CASSARQGGAEAFF
DNA: TGTGCCAGCAGCGCTAGACAGGGAGGCGCTGAAGCTTTCTTT

J: TRBJ2-5
V: TRBV25-1
size: -
D: -
CDR3: CASSESGSQETQYF
DNA: TGTGCCAGCAGTGAATCAGGATCTCAAGAGACCCAGTACTTC

J: TRBJ1-5
V: TRBV12-3/TRBV12-4
size: few
D: -
CDR3: CASSWTENQPQHF
DNA: TGTGCCAGCAGTTGGACAGAGAATCAGCCCCAGCATTTT

J: TRBJ2-5
V: TRBV19
size: -
D: TRBD2
CDR3: CASSTGRWETQYF
DNA: TGTGCCAGTTCGACCGGGAGGTGGGAGACCCAGTACTTC

J: TRBJ2-7
V: TRBV11-1
size: -
D: TRBD2
CDR3: CASSLTGGSTYEQYF
DNA: TGTGCCAGCAGCTTAACGGGGGGGAGCACCTACGAGCAGTACTTC

J: TRBJ2-1
V: TRBV5-1
size: -
D: TRBD1
CDR3: CASSLDEGAAGDEQFF
DNA: TGCGCCAGCAGCTTGGACGAGGGGGCCGCTGGGGATGAGCAGTTCTTC

J: TRBJ1-6
V: TRBV19
size: -
D: -
CDR3: CASTSPDTEWALHF
DNA: TGTGCCAGTACCTCCCCGGACACCGAGTGGGCCCTCCACTTT

J: TRBJ1-5
V: TRBV5-6
size: -
D: TRBD1
CDR3: CASSMTGGFQPQHF
DNA: TGTGCCAGCAGCATGACAGGGGGTTTTCAGCCCCAGCATTTT

J: TRBJ1-1
V: TRBV11-3
size: once
D: -
CDR3: CASSLSTPNTEAFF
DNA: TGTGCCAGCAGCTTAAGCACCCCGAACACTGAAGCTTTCTTT

J: TRBJ2-1
V: TRBV5-1
size: few
D: TRBD2
CDR3: CASSLLGNSGTTEQFF
DNA: TGCGCCAGCAGCTTGTTAGGGAATAGCGGGACCACTGAGCAGTTCTTC

J: TRBJ2-1
V: TRBV28
size: -
D: TRBD2
CDR3: CASTDWREGFDEQFF
DNA: TGTGCCAGCACTGATTGGCGGGAGGGGTTCGATGAGCAGTTCTTC

J: TRBJ1-2
V: TRBV2
size: -
D: TRBD1
CDR3: CASRTGGYGYTF
DNA: TGTGCCAGCAGGACAGGGGGCTATGGCTACACCTTC

J: TRBJ2-2
V: TRBV14
size: -
D: -
CDR3: CASSRPGTGELFF
DNA: TGTGCCAGCAGCCGGCCGGGGACCGGGGAGCTGTTTTTT

J: TRBJ1-1
V: TRBV19
size: -
D: TRBD1
CDR3: CASSIRIGGRAFF
DNA: TGTGCCAGTAGTATACGGATAGGGGGCCGTGCTTTCTTT

J: TRBJ1-2
V: TRBV2
size: -
D: -
CDR3: CASRDRQANYGYTF
DNA: TGTGCCAGCAGGGATCGACAGGCTAACTATGGCTACACCTTC

J: TRBJ2-1
V: TRBV28
size: -
D: TRBD2
CDR3: CASSFIFGTSGYNEQFF
DNA: TGTGCCAGCAGTTTTATTTTCGGGACTAGCGGCTACAATGAGCAGTTCTTC

J: TRBJ2-7
V: TRBV3-1/TRBV3-2
size: few
D: TRBD2
CDR3: CASSLAGGSYEQYF
DNA: TGTGCCAGCAGCCTAGCGGGAGGGTCCTACGAGCAGTACTTC

J: TRBJ2-1
V: TRBV3-1/TRBV3-2
size: -
D: TRBD2
CDR3: CASSHQDGREGRRQFF
DNA: TGTGCCAGCAGCCACCAAGACGGTCGGGAGGGTCGACGGCAGTTCTTC

J: TRBJ1-2
V: TRBV27
size: -
D: TRBD1
CDR3: CASSFRGTTYGYTF
DNA: TGTGCCAGCAGTTTCAGGGGGACGACCTATGGCTACACCTTC

J: TRBJ1-4
V: TRBV4-1
size: once
D: TRBD1
CDR3: CASSQRTGTNEKLFF
DNA: TGCGCCAGCAGCCAAAGGACAGGCACTAATGAAAAACTGTTTTTT

J: TRBJ2-2
V: TRBV2
size: -
D: -
CDR3: CASSMGGTGELFF
DNA: TGTGCCAGCAGTATGGGGGGTACCGGGGAGCTGTTTTTT

J: TRBJ2-7
V: TRBV5-6
size: -
D: TRBD1
CDR3: CASSLDLLDRGYEQYF
DNA: TGTGCCAGCAGCTTGGACCTCCTGGACAGGGGTTACGAGCAGTACTTC

J: TRBJ2-3
V: TRBV7-3
size: -
D: TRBD2
CDR3: CASSSTSVDTQYF
DNA: TGTGCCAGCAGCTCAACTAGCGTAGATACGCAGTATTTT

J: TRBJ2-1
V: TRBV5-1
size: once
D: -
CDR3: CASSPSVIEQFF
DNA: TGCGCCAGCAGCCCGTCGGTAATTGAGCAGTTCTTC

J: TRBJ2-7
V: TRBV19
size: -
D: -
CDR3: CASSPPEGVYEQYF
DNA: TGTGCCAGTAGTCCGCCGGAAGGGGTCTACGAGCAGTACTTC

J: TRBJ2-3
V: TRBV29-1
size: -
D: TRBD1
CDR3: CSVDRGLTDTQYF
DNA: TGCAGCGTTGACAGGGGGCTAACAGATACGCAGTATTTT

J: TRBJ1-6
V: TRBV28
size: few
D: -
CDR3: CASWTVNNSPLHF
DNA: TGTGCCAGCTGGACAGTGAATAATTCACCCCTCCACTTT

J: TRBJ2-7
V: TRBV5-1
size: -
D: -
CDR3: CASSLDASSYEQYF
DNA: TGCGCCAGCAGCTTAGATGCCAGCTCCTACGAGCAGTACTTC

J: TRBJ2-7
V: TRBV21-1
size: -
D: -
CDR3: CASSKADRAQPYEQYF
DNA: TGTGCCAGCAGCAAAGCGGACAGGGCCCAACCCTACGAGCAGTACTTC

J: TRBJ2-3
V: TRBV29-1
size: -
D: -
CDR3: CSVSGTRADTQYF
DNA: TGCAGCGTTTCCGGGACAAGAGCAGATACGCAGTATTTT

J: TRBJ1-4
V: TRBV5-4
size: -
D: TRBD1
CDR3: CASSLKTGGLEKLFF
DNA: TGTGCCAGCAGCTTGAAGACAGGGGGGCTTGAAAAACTGTTTTTT

J: TRBJ2-2
V: TRBV29-1
size: -
D: -
CDR3: CSARRGGGTGELFF
DNA: TGCAGCGCCCGTAGGGGGGGAGGCACCGGGGAGCTGTTTTTT